Sequencing of this TCR beta chain was carried out in a study of blood T cells in healthy people across ages. The use of a sample-barcoded 5' primer and a J-beta primer mix characterized a second PCR of roughly 6 to 11 cycles. MiXCR was run by TCRdb on the 5' RACE reads, yielding one entry per CDR3 protein. The table records 1.5 million to 2 million distinct CDR3 sequences, roughly 43% of them present only once. In its sample, this clonotype was seen a few times. In each sample, at least 6 million PBMCs were isolated. V was pared by 4 bases and J by 4 bases, with 13 bases between. CDR1 SGHTA and CDR2 FQGNSA come from the germline V gene. This CDR3 comprises 14 residues.

The rearrangement joins TRBV7-2 to TRBJ1-2, with D possibly being TRBD1 (6 bases). Sequenced: blood. The receptor's source is a human donor in good health. CDR3 sequence (DNA): TGTGCCAGCAGCTCCACAGGGACCAGCTATGGCTACACCTTC. Translated, it gives CASSSTGTSYGYTF.